The 21 T cell receptor beta chains below were found in one sample sequenced in a study of CD8 T cells in Susac syndrome (dated by TCRdb to about 2019). The receptor library was made with the immunoSEQ multiplex PCR assay. RNA was extracted using the RNeasy kit, and roughly 0.45 to 1 microgram was reverse transcribed with random hexamers. TCRdb reprocessing: public reads trimmed at Q25 with fastp, clones called with MiXCR, in-frame beta chains kept. Records with the same CDR3 protein are collapsed into one entry carrying the most frequent genes and DNA. This sample comprises 150,000 to 200,000 distinct CDR3 sequences, around 90% of them detected only once. The top ten clonotypes cover 0.087% of the sample. Specimen: CD4+ T cells from PBMCs. The origin of the receptors is a human donor with Susac syndrome.

This clonotype is a singleton in its sample. The chain combines TRBV7-9 with TRBJ2-1; maybe TRBD1 (5 bases). The V gene's germline CDR1 is SEHNR and CDR2 FQNEAQ (reference sequence). The V end lost 5 bases, the J end lost 2 bases, and 13 bases lay between the germline ends. The CDR3 spans 15 residues. The chain's CDR3 is CASSPLLGAYNEQFF. The CDR3 DNA reads as TGTGCCAGCAGCCCTCTTCTAGGGGCCTACAATGAGCAGTTCTTC.

V and J are TRBV25-1 and TRBJ2-1; no firm D call. This CDR3 contains 16 residues. Deletions cut 1 base from V and 5 bases from J, with 15 bases between. From germline, CDR1 is MGHDK and CDR2 SYGVNS. The CDR3 sequence is CASSESGIQLNNEQFF. The CDR3 DNA reads as TGTGCCAGCAGTGAATCAGGTATTCAATTGAACAATGAGCAGTTCTTC. Together with reference TRBV25-1 and TRBJ2-1, the CDR3 gives the full variable domain: EADIYQTPRYLVIGTGKKITLECSQTMGHDKMYWYQQDPGMELHLIHYSYGVNSTEKGDLSSESTVSRIRTEHFPLTLESARPSHTSQYLCASSESGIQLNNEQFFGPGTRLTVL.

The chain uses TRBV20-1 and TRBJ2-3, with 8 bases aligning to TRBD2. Germline lookup yields CDR1 DFQATT and CDR2 SNEGSKA (reference sequence). Trimming removed 3 bases from V and 2 bases from J; junction bases left unmatched: 7. There are 15 residues in the CDR3. The CDR3 here is CSASFGLADTDTQYF. For the CDR3, the DNA is TGCAGTGCTAGTTTTGGACTAGCAGACACAGATACGCAGTATTTT.

This clonotype was seen only a few times. The chain employs TRBV6-2 or TRBV6-3 and TRBJ2-3; D is unclear. Trimming took 7 bases from V and 4 from J, leaving 9 bases between them. CDR3 length: 12 amino acids. CDR1 and CDR2 (germline): MNHEY, SVGEGT. CDR3 sequence: CASTGTSDTQYF. The CDR3 region has the DNA TGTGCCAGCACTGGAACGTCAGATACGCAGTATTTT.

This clonotype appeared a single time. The genes are TRBV5-1 and TRBJ1-1, with a weak D call TRBD1 (6 bases). Germline V gene sequence: CDR1 SGHRS, CDR2 YFSETQ. This CDR3 spans 14 amino acids. V was trimmed by 5 bases and J by 1 base, leaving 12 bases between them. In DNA form, the CDR3 reads TGCGCCAGCAGTCCGGACAGCAGGAACACTGAAGCTTTCTTT. Amino acid sequence: CASSPDSRNTEAFF.

V and J are TRBV29-1 and TRBJ2-1; 9 bases match TRBD2. V lost 4 bases to trimming and J lost 9 bases; unmatched junction nucleotides: 10. The CDR3 covers 14 residues. In germline, CDR1 is SQVTM, CDR2 ANQGSEA. The CDR3 bases are TGCAGCGTTGGGGGTCTAGCGGGATTCGGTGAGCAGTTCTTC. Its protein is CSVGGLAGFGEQFF.

The gene calls are TRBV9 and TRBJ2-2; D is perhaps TRBD1 (6 bases). The length of the CDR3 is 15 residues. V shed 5 bases and J shed 3 bases, with 14 bases lying between them. CDR1 SGDLS and CDR2 YYNGEE come from the germline V gene. The CDR3 spells CASRSTGPDTGELFF. CDR3 nucleotides: TGTGCCAGCAGATCCACAGGGCCTGACACCGGGGAGCTGTTTTTT.

J is TRBJ1-5 and V is TRBV2, with D possibly being TRBD1 (5 bases). Germline V gene sequence: CDR1 SNHLY, CDR2 FYNNEI. The V gene lost 4 bases and the J gene lost 6 bases, with 13 bases spanning the gap. The CDR3 is made up of 14 amino acids. This CDR3 reads CASSVLMGTQPQHF. The CDR3 bases are TGTGCCAGCAGTGTTTTAATGGGGACTCAGCCCCAGCATTTT.

The chain is built from TRBV2 and TRBJ2-1; D gene uncertain. The CDR3 spans 14 residues. Germline values: CDR1 SNHLY, CDR2 FYNNEI. The V end lost 1 base, the J end lost 4 bases, and 8 bases lay between the germline ends. The CDR3 DNA is TGTGCCAGCAGTGAAGAAGCCGGATACAATGAGCAGTTCTTC. This gives the protein CASSEEAGYNEQFF.

The chain employs TRBV5-1 and TRBJ1-1, with a possible D match to TRBD1 (5 bases). V gave up 4 bases and J gave up 6 bases, with 13 bases separating them. CDR1 and CDR2 (germline): SGHRS, YFSETQ. The CDR3 has 13 residues. The CDR3 coding sequence is TGCGCCAGCAGCCCCCAGGGTATGCCTGAAGCTTTCTTT. Translation: CASSPQGMPEAFF.

The chain joins TRBV5-4 to TRBJ2-3; 7 bases map to TRBD2. CDR3 length: 15 amino acids. From germline, CDR1 is SGHNT and CDR2 YYREEE (reference sequence). The V gene end was trimmed by 3 bases and the J gene end by 1 base; junction bases not matched to a gene: 5. The CDR3: CASSSLGGGTDTQYF. CDR3 DNA sequence: TGTGCCAGCAGCTCCTTGGGGGGGGGCACAGATACGCAGTATTTT.

This chain links TRBV3-1 with TRBJ1-5; 12 positions match TRBD1. Looked up from germline, CDR1 is LGHDT and CDR2 is YNNKEL (reference sequence). The CDR3 is 16 residues long. Trimming took 4 bases from V and 3 from J; bases not matched to a gene: 4. Here the CDR3 DNA reads TGTGCCAGCAGCCTCGGGACAGGGGGCAACAATCAGCCCCAGCATTTT. Translated: CASSLGTGGNNQPQHF.

This rearrangement joins TRBV5-1 to TRBJ1-2, with 8 nucleotides matching TRBD1. This CDR3 region has 15 residues. Trimming cost V 0 bases and J 7 bases; bases outside gene matches: 8. Germline CDR1 and CDR2: SGHRS and YFSETQ. DNA for the CDR3: TGCGCCAGCAGCTTGGAGCGGACAGGGAGTTCTGGCTACACCTTC. It codes for CASSLERTGSSGYTF.

V gene TRBV2 combines with J gene TRBJ2-2, with D possibly being TRBD2 (5 bases). CDR1 is SNHLY and CDR2 is FYNNEI in the germline V gene. This CDR3 contains 13 residues. The CDR3 sequence is CVIAGKNTGELFF. The CDR3 DNA follows: TGTGTCATCGCCGGGAAGAACACCGGGGAGCTGTTTTTT. The whole variable domain, remainder taken from reference TRBV2 and TRBJ2-2, is EPEVTQTPSHQVTQMGQEVILRCVPISNHLYFYWYRQILGQKVEFLVSFYNNEISEKSEIFDDQFSVERPDGSNFTLKIRSTKLEDSAMYFCVIAGKNTGELFFGEGSRLTVL.

This chain joins TRBV4-2 and TRBJ2-2, with D uncertain. Trimming removed 0 bases from V and 1 base from J, with 6 bases in between. Germline assignment: CDR1 LGHNA and CDR2 YNFKEQ. This CDR3 is 15 amino acids long. CDR3 sequence (DNA): TGTGCCAGCAGCCAAGACCTTATGAACACCGGGGAGCTGTTTTTT. The encoded protein is CASSQDLMNTGELFF.

The gene calls are TRBV5-1 and TRBJ1-1, with 9 positions matching TRBD1. V trimming: 4 bases; J trimming: 1 base; junction bases outside the gene matches: 2. Germline V gives CDR1 SGHRS, CDR2 YFSETQ. The CDR3 is 14 amino acids. This chain's CDR3 is CASSRTGANTEAFF. CDR3 nucleotide sequence: TGCGCCAGCAGCCGGACAGGGGCGAACACTGAAGCTTTCTTT.

The rearrangement links TRBV6-2 or TRBV6-3 to TRBJ1-1; TRBD1 matches 7 bases. CDR1 MNHEY and CDR2 SVGEGT come from the germline V gene. V gave up 7 bases and J gave up 1 base; unmatched junction bases: 3. The CDR3 has 13 amino acids. CDR3 nucleotide sequence: TGTGCCAGCACCAGGACAGGGAACACTGAAGCTTTCTTT. Encoded protein: CASTRTGNTEAFF.

The chain joins TRBV27 to TRBJ2-7, with TRBD2 matching 10 bases. Trimming at V came to 7 bases and at J to 5 bases, leaving 8 bases not matched to a gene. Germline V CDR1 and CDR2: MNHEY, SMNVEV (reference sequence). CDR3 size: 14 residues. The CDR3 reads CASTPSGGAHEQYF. In DNA, the CDR3 is TGTGCCAGCACCCCAAGCGGGGGGGCCCACGAGCAGTACTTC.

The chain uses TRBV5-1 and TRBJ1-1; D is unresolved. Trimming pared 0 bases from V and 0 bases from J, leaving 12 bases between. The CDR3 is 16 residues long. CDR1 SGHRS and CDR2 YFSETQ come from the germline V gene. The CDR3 nucleotides read TGCGCCAGCAGCTTGGGTCCCACAGAAATGAACACTGAAGCTTTCTTT. Encoded protein: CASSLGPTEMNTEAFF.

The rearrangement joins TRBV6-1 to TRBJ2-7, with 12 bases fitting TRBD1. The CDR3 totals 13 residues. Trimming cost V 8 bases and J 3 bases; bases outside gene matches: 2. Germline CDR1 is MNHNS and CDR2 is SASEGT. The CDR3 loop reads CASWDRGLYEQYF. In DNA form, the CDR3 reads TGTGCCAGCTGGGACAGGGGGCTCTACGAGCAGTACTTC.

This chain uses TRBV11-2 with TRBJ2-7, with TRBD1 matching over 10 bases. The CDR3 runs 14 residues. V lost 3 bases, J lost 3 bases, and 2 bases stayed unmatched. Germline values: CDR1 SGHAT, CDR2 FQNNGV. The chain's CDR3 is CASSFRTGGYEQYF. The CDR3 DNA is TGTGCCAGCAGCTTTCGGACAGGGGGCTACGAGCAGTACTTC.